The following is a T cell receptor (beta chain) sequence with its context. Authors' methods: How many nucleated cells were present was estimated from reference gene primer amplification. The data were produced by immunoSEQ multiplex PCR, yet TCRdb's version contains in-frame clones alone and is incomplete. The DNA gave D and trimming, while V, J and clone size come from that table. The sample records over 200,000 clones, 80% to 85% being singletons. CDR3 length: 13 amino acids. The germline V gene has CDR1 SGHTA and CDR2 FQGTGA. Between the trimmed V and J ends, which lost 5 bases and 5 bases, there was a span of 12 bases. This sample was taken from a study of blood T cell repertoires in COVID-19.

This TCR was sampled from a middle-aged man with active or convalescent COVID-19. The chain is built from TRBV7-3 and TRBJ2-5, with D perhaps TRBD1 (6 bases). Specimen: peripheral blood. CDR3 sequence: CASSRDRWETQYF. The DNA of the CDR3 is TGTGCCAGCAGCCGAGACAGGTGGGAGACCCAGTACTTC.